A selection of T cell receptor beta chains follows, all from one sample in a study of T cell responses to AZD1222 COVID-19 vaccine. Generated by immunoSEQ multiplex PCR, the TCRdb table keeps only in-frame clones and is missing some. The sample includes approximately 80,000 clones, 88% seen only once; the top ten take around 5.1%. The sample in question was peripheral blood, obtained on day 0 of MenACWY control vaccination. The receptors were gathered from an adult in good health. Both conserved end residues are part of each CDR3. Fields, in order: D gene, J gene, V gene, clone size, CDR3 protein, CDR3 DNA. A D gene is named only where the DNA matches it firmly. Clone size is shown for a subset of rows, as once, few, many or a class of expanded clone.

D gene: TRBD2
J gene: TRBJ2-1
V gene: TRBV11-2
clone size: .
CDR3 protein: CASSLLSGGDEQFF
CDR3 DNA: TGTGCCAGCAGCTTACTAAGCGGGGGGGATGAGCAGTTCTTC

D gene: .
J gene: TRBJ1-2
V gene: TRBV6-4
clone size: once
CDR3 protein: CASSGIQGGGYTF
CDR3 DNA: TGTGCCAGCAGTGGTATACAGGGAGGCGGCTACACCTTC

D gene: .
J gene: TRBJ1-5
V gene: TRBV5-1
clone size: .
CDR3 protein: CASSETTGFQPQHF
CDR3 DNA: TGCGCCAGCAGCGAGACTACAGGGTTTCAGCCCCAGCATTTT

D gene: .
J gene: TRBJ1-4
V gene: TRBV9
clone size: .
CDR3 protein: CASSPAGGGYNEKLFF
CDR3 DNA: TGTGCCAGCAGCCCCGCGGGTGGGGGATATAATGAAAAACTGTTTTTT

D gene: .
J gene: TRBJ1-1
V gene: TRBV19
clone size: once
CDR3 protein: CASSQVLEAFF
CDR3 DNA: TGTGCCAGTAGCCAGGTTTTAGAAGCTTTCTTT

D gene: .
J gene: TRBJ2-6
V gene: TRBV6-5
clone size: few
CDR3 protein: CASSYSAPSGANVLTF
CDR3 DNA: TGTGCCAGCAGTTACTCCGCGCCATCTGGGGCCAACGTCCTGACTTTC

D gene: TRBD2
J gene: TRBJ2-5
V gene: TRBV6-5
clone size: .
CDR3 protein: CASTSGGETQYF
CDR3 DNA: TGTGCCAGCACCTCGGGGGGAGAGACCCAGTACTTC

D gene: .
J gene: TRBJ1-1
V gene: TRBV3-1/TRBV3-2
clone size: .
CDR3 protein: CASSQIQNTEAFF
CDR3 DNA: TGTGCCAGCAGCCAGATTCAGAACACTGAAGCTTTCTTT

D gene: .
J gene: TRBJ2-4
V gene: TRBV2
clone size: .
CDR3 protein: CASSQDKNIQYF
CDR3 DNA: TGTGCCAGCAGTCAAGATAAAAACATTCAGTACTTC

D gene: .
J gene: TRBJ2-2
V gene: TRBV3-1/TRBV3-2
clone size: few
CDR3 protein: CASSLGPNTGELFF
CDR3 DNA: TGTGCCAGCAGCCTCGGGCCGAACACCGGGGAGCTGTTTTTT

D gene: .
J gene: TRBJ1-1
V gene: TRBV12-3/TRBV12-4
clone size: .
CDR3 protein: CASSFTANTEAFF
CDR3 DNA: TGTGCCAGCAGTTTCACGGCGAACACTGAAGCTTTCTTT

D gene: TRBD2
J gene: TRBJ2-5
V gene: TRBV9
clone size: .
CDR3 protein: CASSVGGSGVSETQYF
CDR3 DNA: TGTGCCAGCAGCGTAGGTGGTAGCGGGGTTTCGGAGACCCAGTACTTC

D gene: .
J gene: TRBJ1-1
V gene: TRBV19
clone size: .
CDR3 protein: CASSSQGNTEAFF
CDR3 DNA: TGTGCCAGTAGTAGCCAGGGGAACACTGAAGCTTTCTTT

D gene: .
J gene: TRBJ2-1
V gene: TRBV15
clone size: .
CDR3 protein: CATSRDPRPGSGNEQFF
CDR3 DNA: TGTGCCACCAGCAGAGACCCAAGGCCAGGGTCGGGGAATGAGCAGTTCTTC

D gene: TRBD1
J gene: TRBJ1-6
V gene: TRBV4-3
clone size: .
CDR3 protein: CASSQEILGTGNSPLHF
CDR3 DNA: TGCGCCAGCAGCCAAGAGATTCTGGGGACAGGGAATTCACCCCTCCACTTT

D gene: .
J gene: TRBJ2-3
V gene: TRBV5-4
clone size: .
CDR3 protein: CASSLQGGHTDTQYF
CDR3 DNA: TGTGCCAGCAGCTTGCAGGGGGGCCACACAGATACGCAGTATTTT

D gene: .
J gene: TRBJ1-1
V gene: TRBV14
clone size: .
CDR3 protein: CASSHLYGNTEAFF
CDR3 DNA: TGTGCCAGCAGCCATTTGTACGGGAACACTGAAGCTTTCTTT

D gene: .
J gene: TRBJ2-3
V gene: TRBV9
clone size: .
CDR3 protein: CASSITDTQYF
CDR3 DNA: TGTGCCAGCAGCATTACAGATACGCAGTATTTT

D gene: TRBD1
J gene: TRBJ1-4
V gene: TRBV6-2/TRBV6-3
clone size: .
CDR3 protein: CASSLTGTGREKLFF
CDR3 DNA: TGTGCCAGCAGCTTGACCGGGACAGGGCGGGAAAAACTGTTTTTT

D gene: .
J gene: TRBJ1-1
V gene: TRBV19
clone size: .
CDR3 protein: CASSIEYSEAFF
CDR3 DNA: TGTGCCAGTAGTATAGAGTACTCTGAAGCTTTCTTT

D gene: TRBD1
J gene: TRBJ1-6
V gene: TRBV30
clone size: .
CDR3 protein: CAWTRDRYNSPLHF
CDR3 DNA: TGTGCCTGGACTCGGGACAGGTATAATTCACCCCTCCACTTT

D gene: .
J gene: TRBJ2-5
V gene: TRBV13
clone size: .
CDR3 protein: CASSYRQETQYF
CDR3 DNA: TGTGCCAGCAGCTACCGCCAAGAGACCCAGTACTTC

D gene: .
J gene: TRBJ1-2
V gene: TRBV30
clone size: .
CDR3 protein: CAWTGTSDYGYTF
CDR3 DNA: TGTGCCTGGACAGGGACTTCCGATTATGGCTACACCTTC

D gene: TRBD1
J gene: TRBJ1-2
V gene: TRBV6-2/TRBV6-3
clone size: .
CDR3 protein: CASSSQHRGDYGYTF
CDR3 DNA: TGTGCCAGCAGTTCCCAACACAGGGGGGACTATGGCTACACCTTC

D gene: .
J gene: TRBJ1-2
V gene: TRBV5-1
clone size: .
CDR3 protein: CASSSNTGSYGYTF
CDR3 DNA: TGCGCCAGCAGCTCAAACACAGGGAGCTATGGCTACACCTTC

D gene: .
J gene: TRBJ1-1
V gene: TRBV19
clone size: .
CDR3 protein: CASSSPLGALNTEAFF
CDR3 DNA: TGTGCCAGTAGTTCCCCTTTAGGGGCACTGAACACTGAAGCTTTCTTT

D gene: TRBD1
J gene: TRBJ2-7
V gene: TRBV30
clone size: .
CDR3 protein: CAWSTRTGAEQYF
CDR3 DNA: TGTGCCTGGAGTACCAGGACAGGGGCCGAGCAGTACTTC

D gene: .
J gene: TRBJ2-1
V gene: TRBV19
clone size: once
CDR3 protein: CASSVGGPSYNEQFF
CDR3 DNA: TGTGCCAGTAGTGTCGGGGGGCCCTCCTACAATGAGCAGTTCTTC

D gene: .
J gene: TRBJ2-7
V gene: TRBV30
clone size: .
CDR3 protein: CAWSVWGSATYEQYF
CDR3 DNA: TGTGCCTGGAGTGTATGGGGTAGCGCGACCTACGAGCAGTACTTC

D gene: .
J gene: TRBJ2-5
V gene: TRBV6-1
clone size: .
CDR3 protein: CASSEGRSQETQYF
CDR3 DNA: TGTGCCAGCAGTGAAGGACGGAGCCAAGAGACCCAGTACTTC

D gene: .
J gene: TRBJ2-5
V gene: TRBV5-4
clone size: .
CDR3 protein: CASSSGTTSGRETQYF
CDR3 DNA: TGTGCCAGCAGCTCCGGGACCACATCGGGTCGGGAGACCCAGTACTTC

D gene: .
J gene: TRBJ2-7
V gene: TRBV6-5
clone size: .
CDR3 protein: CASSSGGGRSYEQYF
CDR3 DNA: TGTGCCAGCAGTTCCGGTGGGGGCCGATCCTACGAGCAGTACTTC

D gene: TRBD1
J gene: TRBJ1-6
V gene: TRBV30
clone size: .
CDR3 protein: CAWTSGGSIIPLHF
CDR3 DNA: TGTGCCTGGACGTCAGGGGGCAGTATTATTCCCCTCCACTTT

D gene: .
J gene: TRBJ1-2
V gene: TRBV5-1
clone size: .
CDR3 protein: CASSLGQGANYGYTF
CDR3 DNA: TGCGCCAGCAGCTTGGGGCAGGGCGCTAACTATGGCTACACCTTC

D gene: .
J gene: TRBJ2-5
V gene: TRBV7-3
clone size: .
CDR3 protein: CASSLSEATGTQYF
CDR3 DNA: TGTGCCAGCAGCTTATCCGAGGCTACGGGGACCCAGTACTTC

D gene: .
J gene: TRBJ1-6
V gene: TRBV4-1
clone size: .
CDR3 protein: CASSQALNSPLHF
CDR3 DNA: TGCGCCAGCAGCCAAGCCCTTAATTCACCCCTCCACTTT

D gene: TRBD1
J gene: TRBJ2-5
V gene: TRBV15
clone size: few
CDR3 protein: CATSISRGTSQETQYF
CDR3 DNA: TGTGCCACCAGCATCTCCAGGGGGACCTCACAAGAGACCCAGTACTTC

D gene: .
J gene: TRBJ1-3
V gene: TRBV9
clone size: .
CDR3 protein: CASSVGDNRAGEENTIYF
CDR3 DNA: TGTGCCAGCAGCGTAGGAGATAATCGGGCAGGGGAGGAAAACACCATATATTTT

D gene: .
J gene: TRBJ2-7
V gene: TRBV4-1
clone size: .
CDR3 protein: CASSPRDRSLSYEQYF
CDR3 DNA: TGCGCCAGCAGCCCTCGAGACAGGTCCTTGTCCTACGAGCAGTACTTC

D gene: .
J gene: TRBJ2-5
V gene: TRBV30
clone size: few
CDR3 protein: CAWSDGARETQYF
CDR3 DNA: TGTGCCTGGAGTGATGGGGCCCGAGAGACCCAGTACTTC

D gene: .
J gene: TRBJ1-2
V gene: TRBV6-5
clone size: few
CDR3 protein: CASTTAPDYGYTF
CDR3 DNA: TGTGCCAGCACCACGGCCCCCGACTATGGCTACACCTTC

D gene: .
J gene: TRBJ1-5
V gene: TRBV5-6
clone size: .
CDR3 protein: CASSLIEFYSNQPQHF
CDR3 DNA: TGTGCCAGCAGCTTGATTGAATTTTATAGCAATCAGCCCCAGCATTTT

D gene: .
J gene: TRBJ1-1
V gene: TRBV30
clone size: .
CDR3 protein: CAWSPAHLYTEAFF
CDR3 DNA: TGTGCCTGGTCGCCGGCGCATCTTTACACTGAAGCTTTCTTT

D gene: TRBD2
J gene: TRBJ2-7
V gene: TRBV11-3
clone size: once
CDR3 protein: CASSFGGGSEQYF
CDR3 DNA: TGTGCCAGCAGCTTTGGGGGGGGTAGCGAGCAGTACTTC

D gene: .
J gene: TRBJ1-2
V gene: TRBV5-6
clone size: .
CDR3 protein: CASSLGGNPYGYTF
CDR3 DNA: TGTGCCAGCAGCTTGGGCGGCAACCCCTATGGCTACACCTTC

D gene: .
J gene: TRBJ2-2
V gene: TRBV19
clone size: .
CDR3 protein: CASQASLAGELFF
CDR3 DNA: TGTGCCAGTCAGGCGAGTTTAGCCGGGGAGCTGTTTTTT

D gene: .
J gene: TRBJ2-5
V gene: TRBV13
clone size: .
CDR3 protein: CASGTSGLQETQYF
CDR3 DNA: TGTGCCAGCGGAACCTCGGGGCTCCAAGAGACCCAGTACTTC

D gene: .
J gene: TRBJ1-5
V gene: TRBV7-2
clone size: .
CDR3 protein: CASSLGVNQPQHF
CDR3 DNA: TGTGCCAGCAGCTTAGGGGTCAATCAGCCCCAGCATTTT

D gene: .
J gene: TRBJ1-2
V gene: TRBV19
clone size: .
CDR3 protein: CASRQGSLYF
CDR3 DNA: TGTGCCAGTAGACAGGGTTCTTTGTACTTC

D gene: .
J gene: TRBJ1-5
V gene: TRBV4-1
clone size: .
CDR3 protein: CASSRVSDVGQPQHF
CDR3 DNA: TGCGCCAGCAGCCGCGTGAGTGATGTTGGTCAGCCCCAGCATTTT

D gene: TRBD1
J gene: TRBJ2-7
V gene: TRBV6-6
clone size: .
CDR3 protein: CASSPGTGDVRDF
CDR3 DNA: TGTGCCAGCAGTCCGGGGACAGGCGATGTTAGGGACTTC